Shown below are 32 T cell receptor beta chains from a single sample sequenced in a study of shared clonotypes between healthy human individuals. Cells designated naive CD8 were CD45RO-negative and were positively selected for CCR7, with terminally differentiated effector memory CD45RA+ cells excluded. The assay was immunoSEQ multiplex PCR, and TCRdb's table has in-frame clones only and misses some. The repertoire holds about 2.2 million clones, with just over 90% as singletons. Sequencing was done on a sample of naive CD8+ T cells from PBMCs. These receptor sequences come from a man aged 18-30 years in good health. Some clones in this sample may be carry-over from other donors' samples.

This rearrangement joins TRBV28 to TRBJ1-1, with 8 bases identical to TRBD1. The CDR3 is 13 amino acids. Germline loops: CDR1 MDHEN, CDR2 SYDVKM. The trim removed 7 bases at V and 10 bases at J, leaving 11 bases unmatched. The CDR3 loop is CASTTDRAVGAFF. DNA for the CDR3: TGTGCCAGCACCACGGACAGGGCCGTGGGAGCTTTCTTT.

The chain has TRBV5-5 and TRBJ2-1, with 7 bases matching TRBD1. Germline CDR1 is SGHKS and CDR2 is YYEKEE (reference sequence). This CDR3 spans 15 amino acids. V lost 4 bases, J lost 2 bases, and 6 bases stayed unmatched. The CDR3 reads CASSIRQGPYNEQFF. The CDR3 nucleotides read TGTGCCAGCAGCATAAGACAGGGACCCTACAATGAGCAGTTCTTC.

The sample holds one count of this clone. The CDR3 coding sequence is TGTGCCAGCAGTCCTAACTTAGATACGCAGTATTTT. Its translation: CASSPNLDTQYF. This chain joins TRBV27 and TRBJ2-3; D unclear. Germline V gene sequence: CDR1 MNHEY, CDR2 SMNVEV (reference sequence). The CDR3 length is 12 residues. The V end lost 5 bases, the J end lost 5 bases, and 8 bases lay between the germline ends.

This clone was seen a single time. The chain has TRBV6-1 and TRBJ2-1, with D possibly called TRBD1 or TRBD2 (5 bases each). The length of the CDR3 is 12 residues. Per the germline V gene, CDR1 is MNHNS and CDR2 is SASEGT. Trimming removed 7 bases from V and 9 bases from J, with 13 bases in between. In DNA, the CDR3 is TGTGCCAGCACTCAGGGTAGCGCTGAGCAGTTCTTC. Residues: CASTQGSAEQFF.

The gene calls are TRBV9 and TRBJ2-1; D not certain. The V end lost 3 bases, the J end lost 5 bases, and 9 bases lay between the germline ends. The germline V gene has CDR1 SGDLS and CDR2 YYNGEE. This CDR3 has 13 amino acids. CDR3 DNA sequence: TGTGCCAGCAGCGCCCTCGATGACAATGAGCAGTTCTTC. This codes for CASSALDDNEQFF.

The J gene is TRBJ1-6, the V gene TRBV11-2; tentatively, D is TRBD1 (6 bases). V dropped 4 bases and J dropped 6 bases, with 13 bases sitting between them. Germline loops: CDR1 SGHAT, CDR2 FQNNGV. This CDR3 comprises 15 residues. In nucleotides, the CDR3 is TGTGCCAGCAGCTCCACAGGGAGAAGTAATTCACCCCTCCACTTT. As protein: CASSSTGRSNSPLHF.

This clone came up a few times. The genes are TRBV28 and TRBJ2-2; D not resolved. CDR3 size: 14 residues. Trimming removed 5 bases from V and 0 bases from J, with 7 bases in between. Looked up from germline, CDR1 is MDHEN and CDR2 is SYDVKM. The DNA for the CDR3 is TGTGCCAGCAGTATAACCGCGAACACCGGGGAGCTGTTTTTT. As protein: CASSITANTGELFF.

J is TRBJ2-7 and V is TRBV5-1; D is perhaps TRBD1 or TRBD2 (6 bases each). Per the germline V gene, CDR1 is SGHRS and CDR2 is YFSETQ. Between the trimmed V and J ends, which lost 1 base and 2 bases, there was a span of 25 bases. CDR3 size: 19 residues. The CDR3 spells CASSLFLIYRGPSAYEQYF. The DNA of the CDR3 is TGCGCCAGCAGCTTGTTCTTGATTTACCGGGGGCCTTCCGCCTACGAGCAGTACTTC.

The chain employs TRBV11-2 and TRBJ1-1; 7 positions agree with TRBD1. CDR1 is SGHAT and CDR2 is FQNNGV in the germline V gene. The CDR3 spans 15 residues. The ends lost 4 bases at V and 5 bases at J; junction bases unmatched: 10. In DNA, the CDR3 is TGTGCCAGCAGCTCCGTGACAGGGACAAGGACTGAAGCTTTCTTT. Amino acids: CASSSVTGTRTEAFF.

V gene TRBV28 combines with J gene TRBJ2-2; D possibly corresponds to TRBD2 (6 bases). Trimming took 7 bases from V and 2 from J, leaving 14 bases between them. The CDR3 covers 15 residues. From germline, CDR1 is MDHEN and CDR2 SYDVKM. CDR3 DNA: TGTGCCAGCACCCAAGTCGGGAGTAACACCGGGGAGCTGTTTTTT. It translates to CASTQVGSNTGELFF.

This chain links TRBV29-1 with TRBJ2-5, with D unclear. Gene TRBJ2-7 matches the end of the DNA better, so the J call may be wrong. Germline loops: CDR1 SQVTM, CDR2 ANQGSEA. The CDR3 is made up of 10 amino acids. The CDR3 sequence: CSVGGPEQYF. The CDR3 region has the DNA TGCAGCGTTGGCGGTCCCGAGCAGTACTTC.

Concerning this clone: Additional DNA sequences in this sample encode the identical CDR3. The rearrangement uses TRBV28 and TRBJ2-7, with D tentatively TRBD2 (6 bases). V lost 3 bases, J lost 3 bases, and 9 bases lay in between. There are 13 residues in the CDR3. Per the germline V gene, CDR1 is MDHEN and CDR2 is SYDVKM. The CDR3 DNA follows: TGTGCCAGCAGTTTGACGGGGGACTACGAGCAGTACTTC. The encoded protein is CASSLTGDYEQYF.

This chain joins TRBV4-2 and TRBJ2-7; no clear D gene. V lost 0 bases, J lost 4 bases, and 16 bases lay in between. The CDR3 spans 16 residues. Per the germline V gene, CDR1 is LGHNA and CDR2 is YNFKEQ. CDR3: CASSQERVPNPYEQYF. CDR3 DNA: TGTGCCAGCAGCCAAGAAAGGGTACCAAACCCTTACGAGCAGTACTTC.

The chain combines TRBV6-4 with TRBJ2-5; 14 bases are a match to TRBD2. The germline gives CDR1 MRHNA, CDR2 SNTAGT. V was pared by 6 bases and J by 5 bases, with 5 bases of the junction left unmatched. The CDR3 spans 15 residues. The CDR3 spells CASRGLAGVLETQYF. The CDR3 DNA sequence: TGTGCCAGCAGGGGACTAGCGGGAGTATTGGAGACCCAGTACTTC.

The chain combines TRBV18 with TRBJ2-7; 8 bases fit TRBD2. Germline trimming cut 0 bases from V and 1 base from J; bases unmatched to any gene: 2. The CDR3 loop spans 15 amino acids. The germline V gene has CDR1 KGHSH and CDR2 LQKENI. The CDR3 DNA sequence: TGTGCCAGCTCACCACCCGGGAGGGGATCCTACGAGCAGTACTTC. Encoded protein: CASSPPGRGSYEQYF.

This clone was detected only a few times. The sample holds other DNA sequences that translate to the same CDR3. The chain combines TRBV5-4 with TRBJ2-3, with no clear D. Between the trimmed V and J ends, which lost 1 base and 4 bases, there was a span of 1 base. The length of the CDR3 is 11 residues. Germline V lookup: CDR1 SGHNT, CDR2 YYREEE (reference sequence). CDR3 sequence reads: CASSLSDTQYF. The CDR3 bases are TGTGCCAGCAGCTTGTCAGATACGCAGTATTTT.

The rearrangement uses TRBV5-1 and TRBJ2-7, with TRBD1 matching 9 bases. J was trimmed by 0 bases and V by 6 bases; bases with no gene match: 4. This CDR3 is built from 14 residues. Germline V gene sequence: CDR1 SGHRS, CDR2 YFSETQ. This CDR3 is CASKDRGGSYEQYF. The CDR3 coding sequence is TGCGCCAGCAAGGACAGGGGCGGCTCCTACGAGCAGTACTTC.

The chain recombines TRBV5-8 with TRBJ2-7; 11 positions agree with TRBD1. The CDR3 consists of 15 residues. V shed 4 bases and J 6 bases; nucleotides not matched to a gene: 9. From germline, CDR1 is SGHTS and CDR2 YDEGEE. This CDR3 reads CASSPMGQGGSEQYF. The CDR3 DNA sequence: TGTGCCAGCAGCCCGATGGGACAGGGGGGAAGCGAGCAGTACTTC. The full variable domain, with the rest looked up from reference TRBV5-8 and TRBJ2-7, is EAGVTQSPTHLIKTRGQQATLRCSPISGHTSVYWYQQALGLGLQFLLWYDEGEERNRGNFPPRFSGRQFPNYSSELNVNALELEDSALYLCASSPMGQGGSEQYFGPGTRLTVT.

The V call is TRBV27, the J call TRBJ2-1; TRBD2 matches 9 bases. Germline values: CDR1 MNHEY, CDR2 SMNVEV (reference sequence). The V segment lost 1 base and the J segment 10 bases; nucleotides outside the gene matches: 8. CDR3 length equals 15 residues. The CDR3 region is CASSLWGGTSWEQFF. For the CDR3, the DNA is TGTGCCAGCAGTTTATGGGGCGGGACTAGCTGGGAGCAGTTCTTC.

The chain couples TRBV2 to TRBJ2-1; D is undetermined. The CDR3 extends over 16 amino acids. The V end lost 4 bases, the J end lost 9 bases, and 22 bases lay between the germline ends. The germline V gene encodes CDR1 SNHLY and CDR2 FYNNEI. CDR3 nucleotides: TGTGCCAGCAGTGTAGGAGCTGCGCCCCTCGAAAGTGAGCAGTTCTTC. This gives the protein CASSVGAAPLESEQFF.

This chain links TRBV2 with TRBJ2-7; the match to TRBD2 covers 14 bases. V lost 6 bases to trimming and J lost 5 bases; unmatched junction nucleotides: 6. The CDR3 totals 15 residues. Germline V gives CDR1 SNHLY, CDR2 FYNNEI. This CDR3 is CASREGLAGVHEQYF. Written as DNA, the CDR3 is TGTGCCAGCAGGGAGGGACTAGCGGGAGTCCACGAGCAGTACTTC.

V is TRBV28 and J is TRBJ2-3; D is unclear. Germline CDR1 MDHEN, CDR2 SYDVKM. V lost 10 bases, J lost 0 bases, and 14 bases lay in between. The CDR3 covers 14 residues. The CDR3 loop is CAIRGAPSTDTQYF. The CDR3 DNA reads TGTGCCATTCGAGGTGCACCTAGCACAGATACGCAGTATTTT.

V and J are TRBV7-8 and TRBJ2-1; D remains ambiguous. Germline V lookup: CDR1 SGHVS, CDR2 FQNEAQ. V was trimmed by 3 bases and J by 0 bases, leaving 15 bases between them. This CDR3 has 17 residues. The CDR3 nucleotides are TGTGCCAGCAGCTTTCCGGATGGTATCAGCTCCTACAATGAGCAGTTCTTC. This translates into CASSFPDGISSYNEQFF.

The chain employs TRBV6-1 and TRBJ2-7; 10 bases fit TRBD1. The CDR3 sequence is 16 residues long. Trimming cost V 4 bases and J 6 bases; bases outside gene matches: 12. Germline-derived CDR1 and CDR2 are MNHNS and SASEGT. The CDR3 sequence is CASSATTGQGFVEQYF. The CDR3 nucleotides are TGTGCCAGCAGTGCCACCACGGGACAGGGGTTCGTCGAGCAGTACTTC.

The rearrangement uses TRBV2 and TRBJ1-5; D is unresolved. V gave up 0 bases and J gave up 1 base, with 13 bases separating them. Germline-derived CDR1 and CDR2 are SNHLY and FYNNEI. This CDR3 has 17 amino acids. CDR3 loop: CASSEAIRRTSNQPQHF. The DNA of the CDR3 is TGTGCCAGCAGTGAAGCTATCCGAAGGACCAGCAATCAGCCCCAGCATTTT.

The chain employs TRBV7-9 and TRBJ2-7; tentative D call: TRBD1 (5 bases). The CDR3 covers 14 residues. Germline assignment: CDR1 SEHNR and CDR2 FQNEAQ (reference sequence). Deletions cut 3 bases from V and 5 bases from J, with 14 bases between. DNA for the CDR3: TGTGCCAGCAGCTTCGCAAGGGTAGGGGACGAGCAGTACTTC. Residues: CASSFARVGDEQYF.

The chain combines TRBV28 with TRBJ2-1; TRBD2 is a possible D gene (5 bases). V was clipped by 6 bases and J by 8 bases, with 17 bases between them. CDR3 size: 14 residues. Germline V gives CDR1 MDHEN, CDR2 SYDVKM. CDR3 sequence (DNA): TGTGCCAGCAGCCCCGGGCCCCCGAGGGATGAGCAGTTCTTC. This translates into CASSPGPPRDEQFF.

This clone occurred a few times. The gene calls are TRBV9 and TRBJ2-1, with TRBD2 as a possible D gene (6 bases). The germline CDR1 and CDR2 sequences are SGDLS and YYNGEE. V was pared by 2 bases and J by 7 bases, with 13 bases between. CDR3 length: 14 residues. CDR3 coding DNA: TGTGCCAGCAGCGTGGAGGGAATGGGGAATGAGCAGTTCTTC. Its protein is CASSVEGMGNEQFF.

The genes are TRBV5-4 and TRBJ1-2; D perhaps matches TRBD1 (6 bases). The length of the CDR3 is 12 residues. V gave up 9 bases and J gave up 5 bases, with 14 bases separating them. Germline CDR1 and CDR2: SGHNT and YYREEE (reference sequence). The CDR3 sequence: CANGGPGYGYTF. DNA for the CDR3: TGTGCCAACGGGGGCCCCGGGTATGGCTACACCTTC.

This clone has only one observation. The chain joins TRBV7-2 to TRBJ1-5; D is unresolved. Germline V CDR1 and CDR2: SGHTA, FQGNSA. CDR3 length equals 15 residues. V shed 2 bases and J shed 0 bases, with 8 bases lying between them. The CDR3 reads CASSLRRISNQPQHF. The CDR3 bases are TGTGCCAGCAGCTTAAGACGGATTAGCAATCAGCCCCAGCATTTT. Using reference TRBV7-2 and TRBJ1-5 for the parts outside the CDR3, the full variable domain is GAGVSQSPSNKVTEKGKDVELRCDPISGHTALYWYRQSLGQGLEFLIYFQGNSAPDKSGLPSDRFSAERTGGSVSTLTIQRTQQEDSAVYLCASSLRRISNQPQHFGDGTRLSIL.

The gene calls are TRBV6-1 and TRBJ1-2; perhaps TRBD1 as D (5 bases). The CDR3 covers 13 residues. Germline CDR1 is MNHNS and CDR2 is SASEGT. The ends were cut back, 8 bases at V and 4 bases at J, with 14 bases in the middle. The CDR3 DNA is TGTGCCAGCCGCGGGGGGACCGTCTATGGCTACACCTTC. Its protein is CASRGGTVYGYTF.

This chain links TRBV13 with TRBJ2-7; TRBD2 agrees at 8 bases. Germline-derived CDR1 and CDR2 are PRHDT and FYEKMQ (reference sequence). This CDR3 region has 14 residues. Losses at the gene ends were 1 base for V and 4 bases for J; bases not matched to a gene: 3. The CDR3 nucleotides read TGTGCCAGCAGCTTAGTGCGGGAGGATTACGAGCAGTACTTC. Amino acids: CASSLVREDYEQYF.